The 22 T cell receptor beta chains given below trace back to one sample, sequenced in a study of T cell responses to AZD1222 COVID-19 vaccine. Only in-frame clones appear in the TCRdb table, and some are missing; sequencing was by immunoSEQ multiplex PCR. The sample contains roughly 150,000 clones, about 90% of which appear only once. The source material was peripheral blood, sampled 28 days after the second AZD1222 dose. The receptor set was obtained from an adult who received the AZD1222 COVID-19 vaccine.

This chain uses TRBV6-5 with TRBJ2-2; D remains unclear. The V and J ends lost 8 bases and 1 base respectively, with 14 bases between them. CDR1 MNHEY and CDR2 SVGAGI come from the germline V gene. The CDR3 length is 15 residues. The CDR3 DNA is TGTGCCAGCCGGATAAGCACAGAGAACACCGGGGAGCTGTTTTTT. It yields the protein CASRISTENTGELFF.

V gene TRBV9 combines with J gene TRBJ2-7; D not certain. The CDR3 runs to 16 residues. Germline CDR1 SGDLS, CDR2 YYNGEE. With 0 bases removed from V and 3 bases from J, the gap between germline ends came to 16 bases. The CDR3 DNA follows: TGTGCCAGCAGCGTAGGCCCCCCCACAGTAAGCTACGAGCAGTACTTC. This sequence encodes CASSVGPPTVSYEQYF.

The V and J genes are TRBV6-6 and TRBJ2-3, with D tentatively TRBD1 (6 bases). The CDR3 is 14 amino acids. Germline V CDR1 and CDR2: MNHNY, SVGAGI (reference sequence). Trimming pared 6 bases from V and 6 bases from J, leaving 16 bases between. CDR3 in DNA: TGTGCCAGCAGGACAGGATCGGTATTGGATACGCAGTATTTT. Protein: CASRTGSVLDTQYF.

This sequence joins TRBV27 and TRBJ1-1; the D is unclear. The CDR3 totals 13 residues. Deletions cut 1 base from V and 1 base from J, with 4 bases between. Germline V gives CDR1 MNHEY, CDR2 SMNVEV (reference sequence). As DNA, the CDR3 is TGTGCCAGCAGTTTATTGGGGAACACTGAAGCTTTCTTT. Amino acid sequence: CASSLLGNTEAFF.

The chain employs TRBV28 and TRBJ1-2, with D possibly being TRBD1 (6 bases). Trimming pared 3 bases from V and 5 bases from J, leaving 13 bases between. The CDR3 has 14 amino acids. Germline lookup yields CDR1 MDHEN and CDR2 SYDVKM. The CDR3 here is CASSFPGDLYGYTF. CDR3 sequence (DNA): TGTGCCAGCAGTTTCCCAGGGGATCTGTATGGCTACACCTTC.

The CDR3 is CASSYSGNSSPLHF. The CDR3 DNA reads TGTGCCAGCAGTTACTCGGGGAATAGTTCACCCCTCCACTTT. The gene calls are TRBV6-5 and TRBJ1-6, with D hard to call. V lost 0 bases and J 9 bases, leaving 9 bases between the germline ends. The CDR3 length is 14 residues. Per the germline V gene, CDR1 is MNHEY and CDR2 is SVGAGI.

V is TRBV7-2 and J is TRBJ2-6; no reliable D call. Trimming left V 0 bases short and J 0 bases short, with 6 bases between. There are 16 residues in the CDR3. Germline loops: CDR1 SGHTA, CDR2 FQGNSA. The CDR3 is CASSLAGNSGANVLTF. The DNA for the CDR3 is TGTGCCAGCAGCTTAGCTGGAAACTCTGGGGCCAACGTCCTGACTTTC.

This chain uses TRBV6-5 with TRBJ1-3; D uncertain. This CDR3 contains 13 residues. The germline CDR1 and CDR2 sequences are MNHEY and SVGAGI. The V end was cut by 6 bases, the J end by 4 bases, with 10 bases between. CDR3: CASSRVSGNTIYF. CDR3 sequence (DNA): TGTGCCAGCAGCCGGGTTTCGGGAAACACCATATATTTT.

The genes are TRBV3-1 (or the pseudogene TRBV3-2) and TRBJ2-5; weak D call: TRBD2 (6 bases). Germline V gene sequence: CDR1 LGHDT, CDR2 YNNKEL (reference sequence). CDR3 length: 19 amino acids. Trimming took off 1 base at V and 5 bases at J, with 26 bases between the two ends. CDR3 bases: TGTGCCAGCAGCCAAGTGGCGTTAGGCGGGAAGAGGCCCCGGGAGACCCAGTACTTC. Translated: CASSQVALGGKRPRETQYF.

The rearrangement joins TRBV5-6 to TRBJ1-2, with D possibly being TRBD1 (6 bases). Between the trimmed V and J ends, which lost 0 bases and 2 bases, there was a span of 14 bases. This CDR3 has 16 residues. CDR1 is SGHDT, CDR2 YYEEEE, per germline. The DNA of the CDR3 is TGTGCCAGCAGCTTGGTAGCTGGGACATCGAACTATGGCTACACCTTC. It yields the protein CASSLVAGTSNYGYTF.

The V call is TRBV6-2 or TRBV6-3, the J call TRBJ1-1; the D gene is possibly TRBD1 (5 bases). CDR3 size: 14 residues. V was shortened by 2 bases and J by 4 bases, with 11 bases between the two germline ends. Per the germline V gene, CDR1 is MNHEY and CDR2 is SVGEGT. The chain's CDR3 is CASSYTGSATEAFF. The CDR3 DNA follows: TGTGCCAGCAGTTACACAGGATCTGCCACTGAAGCTTTCTTT.

The V call is TRBV2, the J call TRBJ2-7; D remains unclear. Germline CDR1 and CDR2: SNHLY and FYNNEI. The length of the CDR3 is 12 residues. Trimming took 6 bases from V and 3 from J, leaving 9 bases between them. CDR3 residues: CASRPNRYEQYF. The CDR3 bases are TGTGCCAGCAGACCCAACCGCTACGAGCAGTACTTC.

V is TRBV19 and J is TRBJ2-7; D possibly corresponds to TRBD2 (6 bases). CDR3 size: 15 residues. V lost 7 bases, J lost 1 base, and 17 bases lay in between. The germline V gene encodes CDR1 LNHDA and CDR2 SQIVND (reference sequence). CDR3 loop: CASTAGPGSSYEQYF. The CDR3 coding sequence is TGTGCCAGTACCGCGGGACCGGGGTCTTCCTACGAGCAGTACTTC.

The chain joins TRBV7-2 to TRBJ2-7; the D call may be TRBD1 or TRBD2 (5 bases each). Germline V gene data show CDR1 as SGHTA and CDR2 as FQGNSA. CDR3 length: 15 amino acids. V lost 0 bases and J lost 2, with 11 bases in between. In nucleotides, the CDR3 is TGTGCCAGCAGCTTAGCTATGGGACCGGCCTACGAGCAGTACTTC. This gives the protein CASSLAMGPAYEQYF.

The chain is built from TRBV7-2 and TRBJ1-6, with unresolved D. Germline values: CDR1 SGHTA, CDR2 FQGNSA. Trimming shortened V by 2 bases and J by 5 bases, and 4 bases separated the two germline ends. This CDR3 is 13 amino acids long. CDR3 loop: CASSLTDNSPLHF. For the CDR3, the DNA is TGTGCCAGCAGCTTAACTGATAATTCACCCCTCCACTTT.

The rearrangement uses TRBV19 and TRBJ2-7, with 13 bases fitting TRBD2. The V and J ends lost 2 bases and 5 bases, in that order; junction bases with no gene match: 6. In germline, CDR1 is LNHDA, CDR2 SQIVND (reference sequence). This CDR3 has 16 amino acids. CDR3 protein: CASSIRTSGGYHEQYF. The CDR3 DNA reads TGTGCCAGTAGTATAAGGACTAGCGGGGGTTACCACGAGCAGTACTTC.

The chain employs TRBV14 and TRBJ1-4; D may be TRBD1 (5 bases). CDR3 length equals 16 residues. V dropped 0 bases and J dropped 7 bases, with 15 bases sitting between them. Germline CDR1 is SGHDN and CDR2 is FVKESK. CDR3 bases: TGTGCCAGCAGCCAAGATATCGGGGGATCGCCTGAAAAACTGTTTTTT. Its protein product is CASSQDIGGSPEKLFF.

V gene TRBV5-6 combines with J gene TRBJ2-7; weak D call: TRBD1 (6 bases). Germline V gene lookup returns CDR1 SGHDT and CDR2 YYEEEE. This CDR3 has 15 amino acids. The V end was cut by 0 bases, the J end by 3 bases, with 13 bases between. DNA of the CDR3: TGTGCCAGCAGCTTGGTCGGGACACAAATCTACGAGCAGTACTTC. Translation gives CASSLVGTQIYEQYF.

The CDR3 nucleotides are TGTGCCAGCAGCTTTCAGCGGCGGGGCGGCACCATATATTTT. It is translated as CASSFQRRGGTIYF. The V gene is TRBV7-2, the J gene TRBJ1-3, with D tentatively TRBD1 (5 bases). The germline V gene has CDR1 SGHTA and CDR2 FQGNSA. The ends were cut back, 3 bases at V and 9 bases at J, with 15 bases in the middle. The CDR3 extends over 14 amino acids.

The CDR3, as DNA: TGTGCCAGCAGCCTCTACGGACTAGCGGGGGACAATGAGCAGTTCTTC. Its protein product is CASSLYGLAGDNEQFF. The V gene is TRBV7-9, the J gene TRBJ2-1; 13 nucleotides align to TRBD2. Looked up from germline, CDR1 is SEHNR and CDR2 is FQNEAQ (reference sequence). The CDR3 has 16 residues. Trimming took 5 bases from V and 5 from J; bases not matched to a gene: 6. The full variable domain, with the rest looked up from reference TRBV7-9 and TRBJ2-1, is DTGVSQNPRHKITKRGQNVTFRCDPISEHNRLYWYRQTLGQGPEFLTYFQNEAQLEKSRLLSDRFSAERPKGSFSTLEIQRTEQGDSAMYLCASSLYGLAGDNEQFFGPGTRLTVL.

The rearrangement joins TRBV7-2 to TRBJ2-7; D might be TRBD2 (5 bases). V gave up 6 bases and J gave up 0 bases, with 12 bases separating them. The germline V gene encodes CDR1 SGHTA and CDR2 FQGNSA. The CDR3 spans 14 residues. DNA of the CDR3: TGTGCCAGCAGTGGAGGCTATAGCTCCTACGAGCAGTACTTC. Translating gives CASSGGYSSYEQYF.

This clone was picked up one time. CDR3 sequence (DNA): TGTGCCAGCAGTTTAATTGGGGGCAATCAGCCCCAGCATTTT. Encoded protein: CASSLIGGNQPQHF. V and J are TRBV28 and TRBJ1-5; D remains unclear. The CDR3 length is 14 residues. V was shortened by 2 bases and J by 2 bases, with 7 bases between the two germline ends. Germline V lookup: CDR1 MDHEN, CDR2 SYDVKM.